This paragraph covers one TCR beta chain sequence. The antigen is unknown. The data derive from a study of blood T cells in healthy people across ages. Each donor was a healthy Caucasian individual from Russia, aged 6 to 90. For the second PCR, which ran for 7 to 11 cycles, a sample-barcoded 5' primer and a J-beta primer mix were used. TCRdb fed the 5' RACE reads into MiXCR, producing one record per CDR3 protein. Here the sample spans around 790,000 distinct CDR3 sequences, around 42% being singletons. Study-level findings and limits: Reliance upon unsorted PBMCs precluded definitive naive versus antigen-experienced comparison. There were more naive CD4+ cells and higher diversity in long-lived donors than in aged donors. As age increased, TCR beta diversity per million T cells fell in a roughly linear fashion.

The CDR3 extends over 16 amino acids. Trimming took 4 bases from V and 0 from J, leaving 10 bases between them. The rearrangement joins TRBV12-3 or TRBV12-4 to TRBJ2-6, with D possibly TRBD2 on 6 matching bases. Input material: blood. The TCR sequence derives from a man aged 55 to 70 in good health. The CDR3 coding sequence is TGTGCCAGCAGTTCGGGACTGAACTCTGGGGCCAACGTCCTGACTTTC. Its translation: CASSSGLNSGANVLTF.